This TCR beta chain was documented in a study of cytomegalovirus exposure and HLA in healthy donors. Study-wide context: Per a later analysis, the roughly 670 first-cohort and fewer than 150 validation repertoires shared one platform. Study-wide points: Cytomegalovirus association was listed for about 160 TCR beta chains. CMV antigen specificity was confirmed in vitro for three CMV-associated chains. The study found most TCR sequences rare, yet found some public TCRs in many donors.

This CDR3 has 11 amino acids. The V end lost 9 bases, the J end lost 4 bases, and 8 bases lay between the germline ends. Germline V gene sequence: CDR1 SGHAT, CDR2 FQNNGV. In the case of this clone: Its matching antigen is unknown.

Profiling relied on immunoSEQ multiplex PCR, and the TCRdb table lists in-frame clones only, not all of them. The sample lists some 150,000 clones; roughly 91% were seen once. This clonotype was sampled from a man aged 18 to 29 in good health and CMV-seronegative. Sequencing was performed on PBMCs. The V and J genes are TRBV11-2 and TRBJ2-3, with a weak D call TRBD2 (5 bases). The CDR3 sequence: CASEGPDTQYF. The DNA for the CDR3 is TGTGCCAGTGAGGGTCCAGATACGCAGTATTTT.